This T cell receptor (beta chain) was captured in a study of a mutant IDH1 vaccine in newly diagnosed glioma. Turning to the study itself: Before enrollment, the patients had been treated with radiotherapy alone, temozolomide alone, or both together. Most of them had received both.

CDR1 GTSNPN and CDR2 SVGIG come from the germline V gene (reference sequence). The CDR3 extends over 15 amino acids. The junction had 6 bases not matched to a gene; V was cut back by 2 bases and J by 4 bases. Study observations and caveats: Seemingly, top peripheral T cell clonotype changes bore no relation to pseudoprogression.

Stated time point: baseline, week 1 (first vaccination visit). Documented treatment: pre-vaccination baseline after standard-of-care therapy. About this clone: The antigen is undetermined.

Assay used: immunoSEQ multiplex PCR; TCRdb lists only in-frame clones, some missing. The data contain 95,000 to 100,000 clones, about 87% of them singletons. The source of this sequence is a woman between 45 and 65 years old with glioma. This chain connects TRBV30 to TRBJ2-5, with 11 bases identical to TRBD2. Sequenced material: PBMCs, taken from a glioma patient treated with radiotherapy, temozolomide or both. The CDR3 spells CAWSYLGLAGETQYF. CDR3 sequence (DNA): TGTGCCTGGAGTTATTTAGGACTAGCGGGAGAGACCCAGTACTTC.